The entry that follows covers one T cell receptor (beta chain) sequence. The target antigen is unknown. This sample stems from a study of T cells after yellow fever vaccination. For the study at large: Each low-cell-number fraction was prepared by means of SMART-Seq v4 Ultra Low Input. General study results and limits: Boosting was followed by the reappearance of most primary-vaccination clones (just under 97% CD4, 70% to 90% CD8). Peaking on day 5 versus 15, the secondary response was faster but weaker.

The CDR3 runs to 17 residues. V lost 0 bases, J lost 4 bases, and 17 bases lay in between. Germline CDR1 reads LGHNA; CDR2 reads YSLEER. UMIs and a universal primer site were added when TCR cDNA was made by 5'RACE template switching. TCRdb called the 5' RACE reads again in MiXCR, with one record for every CDR3 protein. The table includes around 350,000 distinct CDR3 sequences, around a tenth detected once. The receptor's source is a man aged 18 to 30 who received the YFV17D yellow fever vaccine. This specimen consisted of PBMCs, obtained on the day of the first yellow fever vaccination. This chain joins TRBV4-3 and TRBJ2-3; D may be TRBD1 or TRBD2 (6 bases each). The CDR3 loop is CASSQDEGGVWPDTQYF. The CDR3 nucleotides are TGCGCCAGCAGCCAAGATGAGGGGGGAGTGTGGCCAGATACGCAGTATTTT.